The 8 T cell receptor beta chains below all came from one sample that was sequenced in a study of T cells expressing NK-cell markers. TCRdb re-called the 5' RACE reads and shows each CDR3 protein once, DNA omitted. The table for this sample gives a few hundred thousand distinct CDR3 sequences. Sequencing input: blood T cells: a sorted CD56 or NKG2C T cell subset, CD4+ or CD8+ T cells, or bulk PBMC T cells (not recorded which). The origin of the receptors is a man between 18 and 69 years old in good health.

This chain links TRBV28 with TRBJ2-7; TCRdb gives TRBD2 as the D gene, but with no DNA this cannot be confirmed. CDR3 length: 15 amino acids. Germline assignment: CDR1 MDHEN and CDR2 SYDVKM. CDR3 in amino acids: CASSPPGGGWYEQYF.

J is TRBJ2-1 and V is TRBV10-3; TCRdb gives TRBD1 as the D gene, but with no DNA this cannot be confirmed. CDR1 and CDR2 (germline): ENHRY, SYGVKD. The CDR3 is made up of 11 amino acids. CDR3 sequence: CAITRGEKQFF.

This CDR3 reads CASSPSSYNEQFF. The rearrangement joins TRBV18 to TRBJ2-1. Germline V lookup: CDR1 KGHSH, CDR2 LQKENI. This CDR3 comprises 13 residues.

The chain recombines TRBV5-1 with TRBJ2-6; as DNA is missing, the TRBD2 call by TCRdb cannot be tested. CDR3 length: 16 residues. Germline CDR1 SGHRS, CDR2 YFSETQ. This CDR3 reads CASRRGGVSGANVLTF.

This CDR3 reads CSASDVASYNSPLHF. The V and J genes are TRBV20-1 and TRBJ1-6. The CDR3 covers 15 residues. Germline assignment: CDR1 DFQATT and CDR2 SNEGSKA (reference sequence).

This sequence joins TRBV25-1 and TRBJ1-4. This CDR3 has 16 amino acids. Germline-derived CDR1 and CDR2 are MGHDK and SYGVNS. The CDR3 is CASSSQTAEINEKLFF.

The chain carries TRBV6-1 and TRBJ2-7. This CDR3 contains 15 residues. Germline values: CDR1 MNHNS, CDR2 SASEGT. This CDR3 is CASSRRSGSGYEQYF.

This chain uses TRBV6-5 with TRBJ2-2. CDR3 length equals 17 residues. Germline-derived CDR1 and CDR2 are MNHEY and SVGAGI. This chain's CDR3 is CASSYLLSRANTGELFF.